One sample yielded the 22 T cell receptor beta chains listed below, sequenced in a study of monozygotic twins with inflammatory bowel disease. TCRdb reprocessed the 5' RACE reads and stores each CDR3 protein as one record, lacking DNA. The sample has around 190,000 distinct CDR3 sequences, and its top ten clones hold around 1.5%. The sample taken for sequencing was blood. The receptors come from a human donor with ulcerative colitis or Crohn's disease, or a healthy co-twin of an affected twin (not recorded which).

The chain has TRBV5-1 and TRBJ1-4. CDR3 length: 14 amino acids. CDR1 is SGHRS and CDR2 is YFSETQ in the germline V gene. The chain's CDR3 is CASSLETTNEKLFF. Full variable domain (rest looked up from reference TRBV5-1 and TRBJ1-4): KAGVTQTPRYLIKTRGQQVTLSCSPISGHRSVSWYQQTPGQGLQFLFEYFSETQRNKGNFPGRFSGRQFSNSRSEMNVSTLELGDSALYLCASSLETTNEKLFFGSGTQLSVL.

This sequence joins TRBV19 and TRBJ1-2. The CDR3 has 15 residues. Germline V gene data show CDR1 as LNHDA and CDR2 as SQIVND (reference sequence). The CDR3 is CASSIVGQLNYGYTF.

The V call is TRBV7-9, the J call TRBJ2-1; the D call from TCRdb, TRBD1, cannot be confirmed without DNA. The germline gives CDR1 SEHNR, CDR2 FQNEAQ (reference sequence). The CDR3 is 12 residues long. Here the CDR3 reads CASSPKKPGQFF.

The chain recombines TRBV6-6 with TRBJ2-5. Germline CDR1 reads MNHNY; CDR2 reads SVGAGI (reference sequence). The CDR3 runs to 13 residues. The CDR3 reads CASSSLGWETQYF.

This chain joins TRBV3-1 and TRBJ2-5. CDR3 length: 16 amino acids. Per germline, CDR1 LGHDT and CDR2 YNNKEL (reference sequence). The CDR3 loop reads CASSQDAGSIRETQYF.

This rearrangement joins TRBV19 to TRBJ1-5; TCRdb gives TRBD1 as the D gene, but with no DNA this cannot be confirmed. CDR1 is LNHDA, CDR2 SQIVND, per germline (reference sequence). The CDR3 consists of 18 residues. The CDR3 loop is CASSTAGWQGELRQPQHF.

The rearrangement links TRBV7-9 to TRBJ2-7; lacking DNA, the TRBD1 call made by TCRdb goes unchecked. Germline CDR1 and CDR2: SEHNR and FQNEAQ (reference sequence). The CDR3 has 15 amino acids. The CDR3 sequence: CASSNSPGRSFEQYF.

The V and J genes are TRBV18 and TRBJ2-7. Germline-derived CDR1 and CDR2 are KGHSH and LQKENI. The CDR3 spans 13 residues. The CDR3 protein is CASSIQIPYEQYF. The full variable domain, completed using reference TRBV18 and TRBJ2-7, is NAGVMQNPRHLVRRRGQEARLRCSPMKGHSHVYWYRQLPEEGLKFMVYLQKENIIDESGMPKERFSAEFPKEGPSILRIQQVVRGDSAAYFCASSIQIPYEQYFGPGTRLTVT.

This rearrangement joins TRBV20-1 to TRBJ2-7; the TCRdb call, TRBD1, lacks DNA for checking. Germline assignment: CDR1 DFQATT and CDR2 SNEGSKA (reference sequence). The CDR3 spans 14 residues. This CDR3 is CSASLPQGAYEQYF.

The chain is built from TRBV5-1 and TRBJ1-1; no DNA is available, so the TRBD1 call from TCRdb remains unchecked. There are 14 residues in the CDR3. CDR1 and CDR2 from the germline V gene are SGHRS and YFSETQ. The CDR3 loop is CASSPLRENTEAFF.

The CDR3 loop reads CASSTRTGAYEQYF. The genes are TRBV5-4 and TRBJ2-7; TCRdb names TRBD1, which stays unverified in the absence of DNA. CDR3 length equals 14 residues. Germline loops: CDR1 SGHNT, CDR2 YYREEE (reference sequence).

The chain uses TRBV12-3 or TRBV12-4 and TRBJ1-5; there is no DNA to check the TCRdb D call of TRBD1. The CDR3 sequence is 15 residues long. CDR3 protein: CASRGQGTSNQPQHF.

V and J are TRBV12-3 or TRBV12-4 and TRBJ2-7; no DNA is available, so the TRBD1 call from TCRdb remains unchecked. The CDR3 runs 13 residues. The CDR3 sequence: CASSSPLRYEQYF.

The CDR3 is CSASDPGGTDTQYF. The V call is TRBV20-1, the J call TRBJ2-3; the TCRdb D gene call, TRBD1, has no DNA to confirm it. The germline gives CDR1 DFQATT, CDR2 SNEGSKA (reference sequence). The CDR3 totals 14 residues.

This chain joins TRBV5-1 and TRBJ2-7; without DNA, the TCRdb call of TRBD1 cannot be checked. This CDR3 has 15 amino acids. In germline, CDR1 is SGHRS, CDR2 YFSETQ. This CDR3 is CASSVAGQGPYEQYF. Full variable domain (missing parts from reference TRBV5-1 and TRBJ2-7): KAGVTQTPRYLIKTRGQQVTLSCSPISGHRSVSWYQQTPGQGLQFLFEYFSETQRNKGNFPGRFSGRQFSNSRSEMNVSTLELGDSALYLCASSVAGQGPYEQYFGPGTRLTVT.

J is TRBJ1-3 and V is TRBV25-1. This CDR3 has 13 amino acids. The germline CDR1 and CDR2 sequences are MGHDK and SYGVNS. CDR3 residues: CASSVVAGNTIYF.

The chain links TRBV6-5 to TRBJ2-4; the D call from TCRdb, TRBD1, cannot be confirmed without DNA. Germline V lookup: CDR1 MNHEY, CDR2 SVGAGI. The CDR3 is 13 amino acids. The CDR3 is CASTDRAKNIQYF.

The chain carries TRBV3-1 and TRBJ1-4; there is no DNA to check the TCRdb D call of TRBD1. Germline CDR1 and CDR2: LGHDT and YNNKEL (reference sequence). This CDR3 contains 19 residues. The CDR3 here is CASSHNRANMIWANEKLFF. Looking up the rest from reference TRBV3-1 and TRBJ1-4 gives the full variable domain: DTAVSQTPKYLVTQMGNDKSIKCEQNLGHDTMYWYKQDSKKFLKIMFSYNNKELIINETVPNRFSPKSPDKAHLNLHINSLELGDSAVYFCASSHNRANMIWANEKLFFGSGTQLSVL.

The chain carries TRBV5-1 and TRBJ2-2; TCRdb lists TRBD1, though no DNA is available to test this call. Germline V lookup: CDR1 SGHRS, CDR2 YFSETQ. This CDR3 is built from 16 residues. CDR3 loop: CASSLLAGDNTGELFF.

The V call is TRBV6-1, the J call TRBJ2-2; TCRdb reports TRBD1, a call that lacks DNA to check it against. Germline V lookup: CDR1 MNHNS, CDR2 SASEGT. The CDR3 has 17 amino acids. This chain's CDR3 is CASSELRDRFYTGELFF.

The CDR3 reads CASSRFDRGTEAFF. J is TRBJ1-1 and V is TRBV5-1; the D call of TRBD1 rests on TCRdb alone, since no DNA is present to check it. Germline V CDR1 and CDR2: SGHRS, YFSETQ. The CDR3 runs 14 residues.

The rearrangement joins TRBV5-1 to TRBJ2-1; TCRdb's assignment of TRBD2 cannot be checked, as there is no DNA. The length of the CDR3 is 17 residues. CDR1 is SGHRS, CDR2 YFSETQ, per germline. CDR3 amino acids: CASSYTLTSGGANEQFF.